What follows is one T cell receptor beta chain and its context. These data come from a study of blood T cell repertoires in COVID-19. Across the study: The United States, Italy and Spain supplied acute and convalescent COVID-19 samples. T cells, B-cell-depleted T cells, or PBMCs supplied cDNA or gDNA.

This CDR3 region has 15 residues. The germline CDR1 and CDR2 sequences are LGHNA and YSLEER. Trimming took 0 bases from V and 3 from J, leaving 8 bases between them. In the authors' workflow: Reference gene primer amplification gave nucleated cell count estimates. Method: immunoSEQ multiplex PCR; TCRdb's copy keeps in-frame clones and lacks some. D and trimming come from the DNA, and the V and J calls and clone size come from that table. The sample records over 200,000 clones, around 83% being singletons. The chain links TRBV4-3 to TRBJ2-2; D might be TRBD2 (6 bases). The receptor was derived from a man aged 35 to 55 with active or convalescent COVID-19. Sequenced: peripheral blood. The CDR3: CASSQEERDTGELFF. The CDR3 nucleotides are TGCGCCAGCAGCCAAGAAGAGCGGGACACCGGGGAGCTGTTTTTT.